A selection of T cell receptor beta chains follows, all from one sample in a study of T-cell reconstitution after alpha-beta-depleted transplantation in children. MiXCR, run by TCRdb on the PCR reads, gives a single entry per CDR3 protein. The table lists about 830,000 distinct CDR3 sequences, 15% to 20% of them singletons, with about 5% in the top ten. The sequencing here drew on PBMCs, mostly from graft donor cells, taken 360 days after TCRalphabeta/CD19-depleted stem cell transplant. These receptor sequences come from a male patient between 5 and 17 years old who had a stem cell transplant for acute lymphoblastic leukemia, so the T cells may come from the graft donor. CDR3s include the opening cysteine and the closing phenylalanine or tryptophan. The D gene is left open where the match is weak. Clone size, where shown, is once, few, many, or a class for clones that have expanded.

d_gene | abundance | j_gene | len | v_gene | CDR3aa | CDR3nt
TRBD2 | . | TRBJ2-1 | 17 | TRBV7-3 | CASSLIPSGISYNEQFF | TGTGCCAGCAGCTTAATCCCTAGCGGAATCTCCTACAATGAGCAGTTCTTC
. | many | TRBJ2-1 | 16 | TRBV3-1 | CASSQEQGPGYNEQFF | TGTGCCAGCAGCCAAGAACAGGGACCGGGATACAATGAGCAGTTCTTC
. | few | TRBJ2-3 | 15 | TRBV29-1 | CSVSKWGRGTDTQYF | TGCAGCGTTTCGAAGTGGGGGCGCGGCACAGATACGCAGTATTTT
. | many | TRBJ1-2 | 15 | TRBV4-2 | CASSQEPSRGYGYTF | TGTGCCAGCAGCCAAGAGCCCTCTAGAGGGTATGGCTACACCTTC
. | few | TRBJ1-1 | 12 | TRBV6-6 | CASSHSLTEAFF | TGTGCCAGCAGTCACTCCCTAACTGAAGCTTTCTTT
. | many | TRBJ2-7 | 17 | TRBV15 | CATSRDLGLTTAYEQYF | TGTGCCACCAGCAGAGATCTCGGCTTAACCACCGCCTACGAGCAGTACTTC
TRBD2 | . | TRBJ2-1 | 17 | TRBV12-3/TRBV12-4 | CASSLDIAGGINNEQFF | TGTGCCAGCAGTTTAGATATTGCGGGAGGGATAAACAATGAGCAGTTCTTC
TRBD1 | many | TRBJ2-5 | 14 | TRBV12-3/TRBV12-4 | CASSFRTGDETQYF | TGTGCCAGCAGTTTTCGGACAGGGGATGAGACCCAGTACTTC
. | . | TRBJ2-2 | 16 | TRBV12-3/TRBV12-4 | CASSSSSVGNTGELFF | TGTGCCAGCAGTTCCTCTAGCGTCGGGAACACCGGGGAGCTGTTTTTT
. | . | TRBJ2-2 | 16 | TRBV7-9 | CASSSFGQMNTGELFF | TGTGCCAGCAGCAGCTTCGGACAGATGAACACCGGGGAGCTGTTTTTT
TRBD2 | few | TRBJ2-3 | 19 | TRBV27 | CASSSTNRTGTRDTDTQYF | TGTGCCAGCAGTTCGACCAATAGAACCGGGACTAGGGATACAGATACGCAGTATTTT
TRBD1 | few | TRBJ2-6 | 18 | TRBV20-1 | CSARDRGQGFSGANVLTF | TGCAGTGCTAGAGATCGCGGACAGGGTTTCTCTGGGGCCAACGTCCTGACTTTC
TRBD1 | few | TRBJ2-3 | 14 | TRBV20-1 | CSAILRQGADTQYF | TGCAGTGCTATATTGAGACAGGGGGCAGATACGCAGTATTTT
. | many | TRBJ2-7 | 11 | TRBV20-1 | CSARTGYEQYF | TGCAGTGCACGGACGGGGTACGAGCAGTACTTC
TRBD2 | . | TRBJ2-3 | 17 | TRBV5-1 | CASSLVSSGLLGDTQYF | TGCGCCAGCAGCTTGGTTTCTAGCGGGCTTCTGGGAGATACGCAGTATTTT
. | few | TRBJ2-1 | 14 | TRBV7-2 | CASSPSLRGLPNLF | TGTGCCAGCAGCCCATCCCTTCGGGGACTGCCAAATCTCTTC
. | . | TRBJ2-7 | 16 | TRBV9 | CASSAVGRENTYEQYF | TGTGCCAGCAGCGCCGTGGGTCGGGAGAACACCTACGAGCAGTACTTC
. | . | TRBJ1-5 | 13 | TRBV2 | CASATRLYQPQHF | TGTGCCAGCGCTACGAGACTTTATCAGCCCCAGCATTTT
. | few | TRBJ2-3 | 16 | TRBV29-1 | CSVEGDVEAVTDTQYF | TGCAGCGTTGAAGGCGATGTCGAGGCGGTTACAGATACGCAGTATTTT
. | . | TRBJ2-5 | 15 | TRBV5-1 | CASTSYGRRQETQYF | TGCGCCAGCACCTCTTATGGGAGGCGCCAAGAGACCCAGTACTTC
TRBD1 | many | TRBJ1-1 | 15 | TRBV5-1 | CASSTRTGRLSEAFF | TGCGCCAGCAGCACTCGGACAGGGAGGTTATCTGAAGCTTTCTTT
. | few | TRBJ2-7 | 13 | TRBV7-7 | CASSLGRTGEQYF | TGTGCCAGCAGCTTAGGCCGGACGGGTGAGCAGTACTTC
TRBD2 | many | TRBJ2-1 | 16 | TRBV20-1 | CSPPNRPGLAMNEQFF | TGCAGCCCCCCCAACCGGCCGGGACTAGCGATGAATGAGCAGTTCTTC
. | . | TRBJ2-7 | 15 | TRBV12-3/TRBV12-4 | CASSLAGVSSYEQYF | TGTGCCAGCAGTTTAGCGGGAGTGAGTTCCTACGAGCAGTACTTC
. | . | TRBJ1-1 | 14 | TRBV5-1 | CASSSPQARDEAFF | TGCGCCAGCAGCTCCCCTCAGGCAAGGGATGAAGCTTTCTTT
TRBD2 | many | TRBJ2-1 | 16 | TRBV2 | CASPPTSGLSYNEQFF | TGTGCCAGCCCCCCGACTAGCGGCCTCTCCTACAATGAGCAGTTCTTC
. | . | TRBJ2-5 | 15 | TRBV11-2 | CASRPIPKSQETQYF | TGTGCCAGCAGACCAATCCCGAAGAGCCAAGAGACCCAGTACTTC
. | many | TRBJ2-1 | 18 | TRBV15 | CATSRDPILVSSYNEQFF | TGTGCCACCAGCAGAGATCCTATACTCGTAAGCTCCTACAATGAGCAGTTCTTC
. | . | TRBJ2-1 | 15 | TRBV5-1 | CASSFRRDDYNEQFF | TGCGCCAGCAGCTTTCGGCGGGACGACTACAATGAGCAGTTCTTC
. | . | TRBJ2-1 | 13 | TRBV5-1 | CASSLDSHNEQFF | TGCGCCAGCAGCTTGGACAGTCACAATGAGCAGTTCTTC
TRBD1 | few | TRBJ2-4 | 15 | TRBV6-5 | CASSYDGTVKNIQYF | TGTGCCAGCAGTTACGACGGGACAGTCAAAAACATTCAGTACTTC
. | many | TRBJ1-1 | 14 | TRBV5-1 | CASSFGGMNTEAFF | TGCGCCAGCAGCTTTGGGGGAATGAACACTGAAGCTTTCTTT
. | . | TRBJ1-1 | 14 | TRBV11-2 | CASSLDLGATEAFF | TGTGCCAGCAGCTTAGATCTGGGGGCCACTGAAGCTTTCTTT
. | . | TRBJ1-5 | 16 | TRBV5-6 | CASSLDGGYSNQPQHF | TGTGCCAGCAGCTTGGATGGGGGTTATAGCAATCAGCCCCAGCATTTT
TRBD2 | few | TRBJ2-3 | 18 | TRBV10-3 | CAISGSGRVKDGTDTQYF | TGTGCCATCAGTGGTAGCGGGAGGGTTAAGGATGGCACAGATACGCAGTATTTT